Listed below are T cell receptor beta chains from one sample, sequenced in a study of blood T cell repertoires in COVID-19. The table came from immunoSEQ multiplex PCR; TCRdb's copy has only in-frame clones and leaves some out. The sample holds roughly 16,000 clones, around 82% seen once. The sample comprised peripheral blood. These receptors all come from a human donor in a cohort sampled during active COVID-19. CDR3s include the opening cysteine and the closing phenylalanine or tryptophan. The D gene is left open where the match is weak. Clone size, where shown, is once, few, many, or a class for clones that have expanded.

length: 14; size: medium-sized; J: TRBJ1-5; D: TRBD1; V: TRBV19; CDR3: CASSGQGPTGPQHF; DNA: TGTGCCAGTAGTGGACAGGGGCCAACGGGCCCCCAGCATTTT
length: 15; size: .; J: TRBJ2-7; D: TRBD2; V: TRBV27; CDR3: CASSQGLVPINEQYF; DNA: TGTGCCAGCAGTCAGGGACTAGTACCGATCAACGAGCAGTACTTC
length: 15; size: .; J: TRBJ2-5; D: .; V: TRBV6-6; CDR3: CASSYSGEPGETQYF; DNA: TGTGCCAGCAGTTACTCCGGGGAGCCCGGGGAGACCCAGTACTTC
length: 17; size: .; J: TRBJ2-5; D: TRBD2; V: TRBV27; CDR3: CASSLVASGDFQETQYF; DNA: TGTGCCAGCAGTTTAGTGGCTAGCGGGGATTTCCAAGAGACCCAGTACTTC
length: 15; size: .; J: TRBJ2-1; D: TRBD2; V: TRBV18; CDR3: CASSPGTSGRNEQFF; DNA: TGTGCCAGCTCACCGGGGACTAGCGGGAGGAATGAGCAGTTCTTC
length: 14; size: .; J: TRBJ2-3; D: .; V: TRBV6-4; CDR3: CASSEWASTDTQYF; DNA: TGTGCCAGCAGTGAGTGGGCTAGCACAGATACGCAGTATTTT
length: 12; size: few; J: TRBJ1-1; D: TRBD1; V: TRBV24-1; CDR3: CATSQGAREAFF; DNA: TGTGCCACCAGCCAGGGGGCTCGGGAAGCTTTCTTT
length: 16; size: .; J: TRBJ2-5; D: TRBD2; V: TRBV2; CDR3: CASSPGLAGGQETQYF; DNA: TGTGCCAGCAGCCCCGGACTAGCGGGAGGTCAAGAGACCCAGTACTTC
length: 17; size: .; J: TRBJ2-1; D: TRBD2; V: TRBV2; CDR3: CASSRPLAAPSSDEQFF; DNA: TGTGCCAGCAGTCGCCCTCTAGCGGCCCCGTCCAGTGATGAGCAGTTCTTC
length: 16; size: .; J: TRBJ2-7; D: TRBD1; V: TRBV5-6; CDR3: CASSLFEGQGVYEQYF; DNA: TGTGCCAGCAGCTTGTTCGAGGGACAGGGTGTTTACGAGCAGTACTTC
length: 14; size: .; J: TRBJ1-6; D: .; V: TRBV19; CDR3: CASSAGSFSSPLHF; DNA: TGTGCCAGTAGTGCAGGGTCATTCTCCTCACCCCTCCACTTT
length: 16; size: .; J: TRBJ1-1; D: TRBD1; V: TRBV10-3; CDR3: CAISDPSTGRNTEAFF; DNA: TGTGCCATCAGTGACCCTTCGACAGGGAGAAACACTGAAGCTTTCTTT
length: 13; size: .; J: TRBJ1-2; D: .; V: TRBV13; CDR3: CASSLTANYGYTF; DNA: TGTGCCAGCAGCTTAACAGCTAACTATGGCTACACCTTC
length: 14; size: .; J: TRBJ1-2; D: TRBD1; V: TRBV27; CDR3: CASSLSGQGYGYTF; DNA: TGTGCCAGCAGTCTCTCTGGACAGGGCTACGGCTACACCTTC
length: 17; size: medium-sized; J: TRBJ2-5; D: TRBD2; V: TRBV5-4; CDR3: CASSPGTSGGSWETQYF; DNA: TGTGCCAGCAGCCCCGGGACTAGCGGGGGGTCATGGGAGACCCAGTACTTC
length: 16; size: .; J: TRBJ2-7; D: TRBD1; V: TRBV28; CDR3: CASSEPGTGFKYEQYF; DNA: TGTGCCAGCAGTGAGCCCGGGACAGGGTTTAAGTACGAGCAGTACTTC
length: 13; size: few; J: TRBJ1-6; D: .; V: TRBV9; CDR3: CASSIGEDSPLHF; DNA: TGTGCCAGCAGCATCGGAGAGGATTCACCCCTCCACTTT
length: 17; size: .; J: TRBJ1-4; D: .; V: TRBV10-3; CDR3: CAIRDSNGPPDNEKLFF; DNA: TGTGCCATCAGGGACAGCAACGGGCCCCCAGATAATGAAAAACTGTTTTTT
length: 16; size: .; J: TRBJ2-1; D: TRBD1; V: TRBV28; CDR3: CASSSTRQGSYNEQFF; DNA: TGTGCCAGCAGCTCGACCCGACAGGGCTCCTACAATGAGCAGTTCTTC
length: 20; size: .; J: TRBJ2-2; D: TRBD2; V: TRBV29-1; CDR3: CSVERFGLAGDPTNTGELFF; DNA: TGCAGCGTTGAGCGGTTTGGGCTAGCGGGAGACCCGACAAACACCGGGGAGCTGTTTTTT
length: 18; size: few; J: TRBJ2-6; D: TRBD2; V: TRBV7-2; CDR3: CASSKRLAGGSGANVLTF; DNA: TGTGCCAGCAGCAAACGACTAGCGGGGGGCTCTGGGGCCAACGTCCTGACTTTC
length: 16; size: .; J: TRBJ1-5; D: TRBD1; V: TRBV24-1; CDR3: CATSDPGTGDNQPQHF; DNA: TGTGCCACCAGTGATCCCGGGACAGGGGACAATCAGCCCCAGCATTTT
length: 16; size: .; J: TRBJ2-5; D: TRBD1; V: TRBV4-2; CDR3: CASSRGTGDTQETQYF; DNA: TGTGCCAGCAGCCGAGGGACAGGGGATACCCAAGAGACCCAGTACTTC
length: 16; size: .; J: TRBJ2-2; D: TRBD2; V: TRBV11-3; CDR3: CASSSFGGANTGELFF; DNA: TGTGCCAGCAGCTCCTTCGGGGGGGCGAACACCGGGGAGCTGTTTTTT
length: 14; size: few; J: TRBJ2-1; D: .; V: TRBV19; CDR3: CASSIRGSYNEQFF; DNA: TGTGCCAGTAGTATCAGGGGCTCCTACAATGAGCAGTTCTTC
length: 14; size: .; J: TRBJ2-7; D: .; V: TRBV3-1/TRBV3-2; CDR3: CASSRTASSYEQYF; DNA: TGTGCCAGCAGCCGGACAGCGAGCTCCTACGAGCAGTACTTC
length: 15; size: .; J: TRBJ2-5; D: TRBD2; V: TRBV4-3; CDR3: CASSPRTGGGETQYF; DNA: TGCGCCAGCAGCCCCCGAACGGGAGGGGGTGAGACCCAGTACTTC
length: 11; size: .; J: TRBJ1-1; D: .; V: TRBV30; CDR3: CAWSRTDEAFF; DNA: TGTGCCTGGAGTAGGACTGACGAAGCTTTCTTT
length: 14; size: .; J: TRBJ2-3; D: .; V: TRBV9; CDR3: CASSFGTSTDTQYF; DNA: TGTGCCAGCAGCTTCGGGACTAGCACAGATACGCAGTATTTT
length: 14; size: .; J: TRBJ2-1; D: .; V: TRBV4-1; CDR3: CASSQSQGRTEQFF; DNA: TGCGCCAGCAGCCAATCACAGGGGAGGACTGAGCAGTTCTTC
length: 16; size: .; J: TRBJ2-5; D: TRBD1; V: TRBV6-6; CDR3: CASSYSADRGQETQYF; DNA: TGTGCCAGCAGTTACTCAGCGGACAGGGGGCAAGAGACCCAGTACTTC
length: 10; size: .; J: TRBJ1-3; D: .; V: TRBV6-5; CDR3: CATDPFTTYF; DNA: TGTGCCACCGACCCCTTCACTACATATTTT
length: 16; size: .; J: TRBJ1-5; D: .; V: TRBV18; CDR3: CASSPTRLLQGQPQHF; DNA: TGTGCCAGCTCACCAACCAGGCTCCTCCAGGGGCAGCCCCAGCATTTT
length: 15; size: .; J: TRBJ1-5; D: .; V: TRBV28; CDR3: CASSQGTGRNQPQHF; DNA: TGTGCCAGCAGCCAGGGTACAGGCCGCAATCAGCCCCAGCATTTT
length: 13; size: .; J: TRBJ1-3; D: .; V: TRBV5-5; CDR3: CASSLGGGNTIYF; DNA: TGTGCCAGCAGCTTGGGCGGGGGAAACACCATATATTTT
length: 16; size: .; J: TRBJ1-1; D: TRBD1; V: TRBV5-5; CDR3: CASSPGQGFWGTEAFF; DNA: TGTGCCAGCAGCCCGGGACAGGGGTTCTGGGGCACTGAAGCTTTCTTT
length: 13; size: once; J: TRBJ1-6; D: .; V: TRBV28; CDR3: CASGEGNNSPLHF; DNA: TGTGCCAGCGGAGAAGGAAATAATTCACCCCTCCACTTT
length: 14; size: .; J: TRBJ2-7; D: .; V: TRBV3-1/TRBV3-2; CDR3: CASSQELLSYEQYF; DNA: TGTGCCAGCAGCCAAGAACTGCTATCCTACGAGCAGTACTTC
length: 12; size: .; J: TRBJ2-7; D: .; V: TRBV12-3/TRBV12-4; CDR3: CASRIDSYEQYF; DNA: TGTGCCAGCAGGATCGACAGCTACGAGCAGTACTTC
length: 15; size: .; J: TRBJ2-3; D: TRBD2; V: TRBV7-3; CDR3: CASSLIAGGLDTQYF; DNA: TGTGCCAGCAGCTTAATAGCGGGAGGGTTAGATACGCAGTATTTT
length: 14; size: .; J: TRBJ2-5; D: TRBD2; V: TRBV7-9; CDR3: CASSTSGGGETQYF; DNA: TGTGCCAGCAGCACAAGCGGGGGAGGGGAGACCCAGTACTTC
length: 13; size: .; J: TRBJ2-2; D: TRBD2; V: TRBV7-6; CDR3: CASSPGGTGELFF; DNA: TGTGCCAGCAGCCCGGGGGGCACCGGGGAGCTGTTTTTT
length: 15; size: once; J: TRBJ2-5; D: TRBD1; V: TRBV9; CDR3: CASSVGDRGGETQYF; DNA: TGTGCCAGCAGCGTGGGGGACAGGGGTGGAGAGACCCAGTACTTC
length: 12; size: .; J: TRBJ1-1; D: .; V: TRBV11-3; CDR3: CASSLGARPAFF; DNA: TGTGCCAGCAGCTTGGGGGCTCGCCCAGCTTTCTTT
length: 15; size: .; J: TRBJ1-4; D: .; V: TRBV5-4; CDR3: CASSGGAGPGEKLFF; DNA: TGTGCCAGCAGCGGGGGCGCGGGTCCAGGCGAAAAACTGTTTTTT